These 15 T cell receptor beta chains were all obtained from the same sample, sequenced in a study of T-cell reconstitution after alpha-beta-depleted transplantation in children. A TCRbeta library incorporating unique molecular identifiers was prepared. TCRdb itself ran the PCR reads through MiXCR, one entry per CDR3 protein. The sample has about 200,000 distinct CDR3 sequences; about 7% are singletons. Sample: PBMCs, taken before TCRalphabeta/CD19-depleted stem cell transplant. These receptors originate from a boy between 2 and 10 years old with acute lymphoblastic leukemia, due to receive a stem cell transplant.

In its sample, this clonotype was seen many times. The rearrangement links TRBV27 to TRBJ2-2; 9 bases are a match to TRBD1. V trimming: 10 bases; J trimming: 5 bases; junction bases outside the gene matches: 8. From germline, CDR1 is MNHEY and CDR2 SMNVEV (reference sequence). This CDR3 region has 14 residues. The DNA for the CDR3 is TGTGCCACCCGCCGGGACAGGGTAACCGGGGAGCTGTTTTTT. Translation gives CATRRDRVTGELFF.

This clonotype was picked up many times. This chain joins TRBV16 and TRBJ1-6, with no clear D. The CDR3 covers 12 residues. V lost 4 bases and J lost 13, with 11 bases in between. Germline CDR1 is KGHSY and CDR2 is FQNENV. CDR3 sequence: CASSLSSSPLHF. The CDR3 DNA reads TGTGCCAGCAGCCTCTCTTCGAGTCCCCTCCACTTT. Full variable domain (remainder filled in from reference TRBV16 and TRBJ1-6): GEEVAQTPKHLVRGEGQKAKLYCAPIKGHSYVFWYQQVLKNEFKFLISFQNENVFDETGMPKERFSAKCLPNSPCSLEIQATKLEDSAVYFCASSLSSSPLHFGNGTRLTVT.

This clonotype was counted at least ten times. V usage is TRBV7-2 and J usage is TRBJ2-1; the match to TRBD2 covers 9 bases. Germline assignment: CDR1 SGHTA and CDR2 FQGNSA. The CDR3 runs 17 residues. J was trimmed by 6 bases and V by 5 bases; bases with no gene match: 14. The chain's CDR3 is CASSILLVRAGGNEQFF. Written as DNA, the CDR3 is TGTGCCAGCAGCATTCTTCTCGTTAGAGCGGGGGGCAATGAGCAGTTCTTC.

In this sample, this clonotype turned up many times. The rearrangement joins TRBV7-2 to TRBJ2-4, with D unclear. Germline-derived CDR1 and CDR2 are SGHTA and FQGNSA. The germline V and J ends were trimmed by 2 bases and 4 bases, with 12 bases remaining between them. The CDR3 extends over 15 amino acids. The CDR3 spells CASSLLSIQKNIQYF. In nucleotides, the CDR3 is TGTGCCAGCAGCTTATTATCAATACAAAAAAACATTCAGTACTTC.

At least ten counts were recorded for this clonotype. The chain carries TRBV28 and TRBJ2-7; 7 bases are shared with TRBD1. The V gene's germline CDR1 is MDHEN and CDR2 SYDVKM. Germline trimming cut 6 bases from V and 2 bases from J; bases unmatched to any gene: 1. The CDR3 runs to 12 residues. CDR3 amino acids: CASRQGAYEQYF. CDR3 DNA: TGTGCCAGCAGGCAGGGGGCCTACGAGCAGTACTTC. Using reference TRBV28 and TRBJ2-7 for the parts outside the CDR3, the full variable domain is DVKVTQSSRYLVKRTGEKVFLECVQDMDHENMFWYRQDPGLGLRLIYFSYDVKMKEKGDIPEGYSVSREKKERFSLILESASTNQTSMYLCASRQGAYEQYFGPGTRLTVT.

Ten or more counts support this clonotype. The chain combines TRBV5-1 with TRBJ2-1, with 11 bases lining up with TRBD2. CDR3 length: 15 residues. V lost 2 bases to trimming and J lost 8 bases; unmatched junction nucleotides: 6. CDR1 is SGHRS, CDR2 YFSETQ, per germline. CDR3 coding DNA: TGCGCCAGCAGCTTTAGCGGGGGGGCCGGCGATGAGCAGTTCTTC. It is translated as CASSFSGGAGDEQFF.

In nucleotides, the CDR3 is TGTGCCAGCAGTATATCGAGGAGGTACGAGCAGTACTTC. Translation gives CASSISRRYEQYF. This sequence joins TRBV28 and TRBJ2-7, with a possible D match to TRBD2 (5 bases). Germline V gene lookup returns CDR1 MDHEN and CDR2 SYDVKM. Trimming removed 5 bases at V and 4 bases at J, with 12 bases between. There are 13 residues in the CDR3.

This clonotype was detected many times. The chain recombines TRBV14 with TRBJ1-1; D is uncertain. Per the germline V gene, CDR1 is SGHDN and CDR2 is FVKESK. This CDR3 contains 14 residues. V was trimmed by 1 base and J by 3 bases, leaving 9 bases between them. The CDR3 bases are TGTGCCAGCAGCCAAGCATACTCGTACACTGAAGCTTTCTTT. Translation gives CASSQAYSYTEAFF.

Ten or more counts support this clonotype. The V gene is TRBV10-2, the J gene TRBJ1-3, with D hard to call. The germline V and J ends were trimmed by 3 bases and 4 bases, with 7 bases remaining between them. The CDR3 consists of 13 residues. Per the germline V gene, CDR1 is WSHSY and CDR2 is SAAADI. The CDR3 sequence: CASSDTQGNTIYF. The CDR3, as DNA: TGCGCCAGCAGTGATACTCAGGGAAACACCATATATTTT.

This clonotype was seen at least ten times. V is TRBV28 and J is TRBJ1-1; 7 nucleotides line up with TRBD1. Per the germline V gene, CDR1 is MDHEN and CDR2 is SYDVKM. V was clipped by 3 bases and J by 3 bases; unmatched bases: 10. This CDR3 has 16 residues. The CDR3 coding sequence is TGTGCCAGCAGTTTGGGCGGGACAGCTGGGGACACTGAAGCTTTCTTT. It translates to CASSLGGTAGDTEAFF.

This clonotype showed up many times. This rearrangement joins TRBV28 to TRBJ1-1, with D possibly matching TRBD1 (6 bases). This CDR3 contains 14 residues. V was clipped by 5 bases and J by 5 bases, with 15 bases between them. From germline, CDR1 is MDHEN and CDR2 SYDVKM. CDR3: CASSLGYRETEAFF. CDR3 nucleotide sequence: TGTGCCAGCAGTCTTGGGTACAGGGAAACTGAAGCTTTCTTT.

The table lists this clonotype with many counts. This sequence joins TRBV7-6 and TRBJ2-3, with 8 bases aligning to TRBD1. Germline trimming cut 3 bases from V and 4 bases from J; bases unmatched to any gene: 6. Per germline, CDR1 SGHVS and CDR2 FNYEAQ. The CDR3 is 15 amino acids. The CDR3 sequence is CASSLSPGGADTQYF. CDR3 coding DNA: TGTGCCAGCAGCTTGAGCCCAGGGGGCGCAGATACGCAGTATTTT.

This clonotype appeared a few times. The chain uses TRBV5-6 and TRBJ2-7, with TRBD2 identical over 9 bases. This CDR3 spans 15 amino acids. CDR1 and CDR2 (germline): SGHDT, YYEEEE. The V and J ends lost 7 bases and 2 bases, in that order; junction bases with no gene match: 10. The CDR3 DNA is TGTGCCAGCGGCGGTGGGGCTAGCGGGACCTACGAGCAGTACTTC. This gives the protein CASGGGASGTYEQYF.

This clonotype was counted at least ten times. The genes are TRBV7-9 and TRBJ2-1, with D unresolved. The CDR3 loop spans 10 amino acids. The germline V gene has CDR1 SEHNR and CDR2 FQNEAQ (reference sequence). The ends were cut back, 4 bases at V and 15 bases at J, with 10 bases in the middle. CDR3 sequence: CASSSGLAFF. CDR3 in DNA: TGTGCCAGCAGCTCCGGTTTGGCGTTCTTC.

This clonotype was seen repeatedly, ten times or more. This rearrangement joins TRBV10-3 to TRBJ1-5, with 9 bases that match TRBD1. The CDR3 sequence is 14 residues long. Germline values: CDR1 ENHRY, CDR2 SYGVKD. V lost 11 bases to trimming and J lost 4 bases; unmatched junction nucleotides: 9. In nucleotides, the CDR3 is TGTGCCTCCGGAACGGGGACAGGGAATCAGCCCCAGCATTTT. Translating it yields CASGTGTGNQPQHF.